A selection of T cell receptor beta chains follows, all from one sample in a study of CD8 T cells in Susac syndrome. Each CDR3 protein gets one entry after TCRdb re-called the immunoSEQ multiplex PCR reads with MiXCR. The table records approximately 200,000 distinct CDR3 sequences, approximately 95% of them present only once. The sequenced sample consisted of CD4+ T cells from PBMCs. The source of these receptors is a human donor with multiple sclerosis. Both conserved end residues are part of each CDR3. D genes are given only for firm matches. For some rows the clone size is stated as once, few or many, or as a class when expanded; others skip it.

j_gene: TRBJ1-5
d_gene: .
abundance: .
v_gene: TRBV29-1
CDR3aa: CSVPGGAGNQPQHF
CDR3nt: TGCAGCGTCCCCGGGGGGGCCGGCAATCAGCCCCAGCATTTT

j_gene: TRBJ1-5
d_gene: .
abundance: .
v_gene: TRBV30
CDR3aa: CAWSRDIGAQHF
CDR3nt: TGTGCCTGGAGTCGGGACATAGGGGCCCAGCATTTT

j_gene: TRBJ2-2
d_gene: .
abundance: .
v_gene: TRBV27
CDR3aa: CASRVSGPPGELFF
CDR3nt: TGTGCCAGCAGAGTTAGCGGCCCTCCCGGGGAGCTGTTTTTT

j_gene: TRBJ2-6
d_gene: .
abundance: .
v_gene: TRBV24-1
CDR3aa: CARRGSEPNVLTF
CDR3nt: TGTGCCAGGAGAGGGTCTGAACCGAACGTCCTGACTTTC

j_gene: TRBJ2-3
d_gene: .
abundance: .
v_gene: TRBV4-1
CDR3aa: CASSYGQNTDTQYF
CDR3nt: TGCGCCAGCAGTTATGGACAGAACACAGATACGCAGTATTTT

j_gene: TRBJ2-5
d_gene: .
abundance: .
v_gene: TRBV7-2
CDR3aa: CASSLAAGKETQYF
CDR3nt: TGTGCCAGCAGCTTAGCGGCGGGGAAAGAGACCCAGTACTTC

j_gene: TRBJ1-5
d_gene: TRBD1
abundance: .
v_gene: TRBV12-3/TRBV12-4
CDR3aa: CASSGTEGQPQHF
CDR3nt: TGTGCCAGCAGCGGGACAGAGGGTCAGCCCCAGCATTTT

j_gene: TRBJ2-2
d_gene: .
abundance: once
v_gene: TRBV3-1
CDR3aa: CASSPQVTNTGELFF
CDR3nt: TGTGCCAGCAGCCCGCAGGTCACGAACACCGGGGAGCTGTTTTTT

j_gene: TRBJ1-1
d_gene: .
abundance: .
v_gene: TRBV30
CDR3aa: CAWSVSGWSTEAFF
CDR3nt: TGTGCCTGGAGTGTATCAGGGTGGAGTACTGAAGCTTTCTTT

j_gene: TRBJ1-6
d_gene: .
abundance: .
v_gene: TRBV12-3/TRBV12-4
CDR3aa: CASSLASSGILGSPLHF
CDR3nt: TGTGCCAGCAGTTTAGCGTCTTCAGGGATATTGGGTTCACCCCTCCACTTT

j_gene: TRBJ1-1
d_gene: TRBD1
abundance: .
v_gene: TRBV20-1
CDR3aa: CSARSRGGMGTEAFF
CDR3nt: TGCAGTGCTAGAAGCAGGGGGGGTATGGGCACTGAAGCTTTCTTT

j_gene: TRBJ1-6
d_gene: .
abundance: .
v_gene: TRBV27
CDR3aa: CASRRQGESPLHF
CDR3nt: TGTGCCAGCAGGAGGCAGGGCGAATCACCCCTCCACTTT

j_gene: TRBJ1-1
d_gene: TRBD1
abundance: once
v_gene: TRBV3-1
CDR3aa: CASSQQGAEAFF
CDR3nt: TGTGCCAGCAGCCAACAGGGGGCTGAAGCTTTCTTT

j_gene: TRBJ1-1
d_gene: .
abundance: .
v_gene: TRBV5-1
CDR3aa: CAEIQGHPNTEAFF
CDR3nt: TGCGCAGAGATTCAGGGACACCCGAACACTGAAGCTTTCTTT

j_gene: TRBJ2-5
d_gene: .
abundance: .
v_gene: TRBV6-5
CDR3aa: CASSYQEAFQETQYF
CDR3nt: TGTGCCAGCAGTTACCAGGAAGCCTTCCAAGAGACCCAGTACTTC

j_gene: TRBJ2-7
d_gene: .
abundance: .
v_gene: TRBV5-1
CDR3aa: CASSLAAAPEQYF
CDR3nt: TGCGCCAGCAGCTTGGCCGCCGCTCCTGAGCAGTACTTC

j_gene: TRBJ2-4
d_gene: .
abundance: .
v_gene: TRBV7-2
CDR3aa: CASSLAGGRENIQYF
CDR3nt: TGTGCCAGCAGCTTAGCGGGGGGTCGGGAAAACATTCAGTACTTC

j_gene: TRBJ2-1
d_gene: .
abundance: .
v_gene: TRBV20-1
CDR3aa: CSASRDPSYNEQFF
CDR3nt: TGCAGTGCTAGCCGGGACCCATCCTACAATGAGCAGTTCTTC

j_gene: TRBJ2-1
d_gene: .
abundance: .
v_gene: TRBV20-1
CDR3aa: CSAISTAVSYNEQFF
CDR3nt: TGCAGTGCTATCAGTACAGCGGTCTCCTACAATGAGCAGTTCTTC